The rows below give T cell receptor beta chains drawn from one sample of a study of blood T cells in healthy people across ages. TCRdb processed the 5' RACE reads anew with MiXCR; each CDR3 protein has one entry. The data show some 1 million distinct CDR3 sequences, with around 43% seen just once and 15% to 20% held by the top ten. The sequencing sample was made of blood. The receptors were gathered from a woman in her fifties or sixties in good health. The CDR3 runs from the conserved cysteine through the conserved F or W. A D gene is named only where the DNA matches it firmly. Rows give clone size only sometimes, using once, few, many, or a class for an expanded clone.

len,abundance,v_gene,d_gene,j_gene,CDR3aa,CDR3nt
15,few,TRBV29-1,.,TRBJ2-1,CSVWQGGDSRDEQFF,TGCAGCGTTTGGCAGGGGGGGGACTCTCGGGATGAGCAGTTCTTC
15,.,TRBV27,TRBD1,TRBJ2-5,CASSFTGGGRETQYF,TGTGCCAGCAGTTTCACAGGGGGCGGGAGAGAGACCCAGTACTTC
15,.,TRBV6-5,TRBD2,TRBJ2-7,CASSLIAGNSYEQYF,TGTGCCAGCAGTTTAATAGCGGGGAACTCCTACGAGCAGTACTTC
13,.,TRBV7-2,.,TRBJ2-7,CASSDTRGSEQYF,TGTGCCAGCAGTGACACTAGGGGAAGCGAGCAGTACTTC
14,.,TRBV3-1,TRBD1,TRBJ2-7,CAGSPGTGVYEQYF,TGTGCCGGCAGCCCCGGGACAGGGGTCTACGAGCAGTACTTC
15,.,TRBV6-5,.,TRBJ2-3,CASSPGPGDTDTQYF,TGTGCCAGCTCCCCCGGTCCCGGAGATACAGATACGCAGTATTTT
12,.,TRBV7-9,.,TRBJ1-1,CASSFSLTEAFF,TGTGCCAGCAGCTTCTCCCTAACTGAAGCTTTCTTT
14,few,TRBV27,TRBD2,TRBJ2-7,CASGSGSAGSEQYF,TGTGCCAGCGGTAGCGGGAGTGCCGGGAGCGAGCAGTACTTC
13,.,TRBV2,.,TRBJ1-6,CASSDDRNSPLHF,TGTGCCAGCAGTGACGACAGGAATTCACCCCTCCACTTT
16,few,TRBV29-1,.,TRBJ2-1,CSVSGGGRAAGDEQFF,TGCAGCGTTTCAGGGGGCGGGAGGGCCGCAGGAGATGAGCAGTTCTTC
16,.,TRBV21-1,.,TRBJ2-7,CASSQIRLAVSYEQYF,TGTGCCAGCAGCCAGATCCGACTAGCGGTCTCCTACGAGCAGTACTTC
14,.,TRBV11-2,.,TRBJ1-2,CASSPNRLSYGYTF,TGTGCCAGCAGTCCAAACAGACTGAGCTATGGCTACACCTTC
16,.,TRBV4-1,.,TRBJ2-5,CASSQRTAIGVETQYF,TGCGCCAGCAGTCAACGAACCGCTATTGGCGTGGAGACCCAGTACTTC
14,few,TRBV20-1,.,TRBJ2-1,CSAIDRSVKDEQFF,TGCAGTGCCATCGACAGATCCGTTAAGGATGAGCAGTTCTTC
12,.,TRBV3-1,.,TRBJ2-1,CASSQLHDEQFF,TGTGCCAGCAGCCAACTGCACGATGAGCAGTTCTTC
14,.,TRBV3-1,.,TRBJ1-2,CASSQTDPNYGYTF,TGTGCCAGCAGCCAAACGGACCCAAACTATGGCTACACCTTC
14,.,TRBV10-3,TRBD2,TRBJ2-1,CAISGLVDANEQFF,TGTGCCATTAGCGGGCTCGTGGACGCAAATGAGCAGTTCTTC
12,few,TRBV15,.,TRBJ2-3,CATSRPYTAQYF,TGTGCCACCAGCAGACCCTATACTGCTCAGTATTTT
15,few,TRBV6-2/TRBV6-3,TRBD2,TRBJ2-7,CASSLITSATYEQYF,TGTGCCAGCAGTCTCATTACTAGCGCTACCTACGAGCAGTACTTC
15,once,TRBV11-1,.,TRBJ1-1,CASSLERQANTEAFF,TGTGCCAGCAGCTTAGAACGGCAGGCGAACACTGAAGCTTTCTTT
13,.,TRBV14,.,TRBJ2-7,CASSRRSPYEQYF,TGTGCCAGCAGCCGAAGGAGTCCCTACGAGCAGTACTTC
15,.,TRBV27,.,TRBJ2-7,CASSLHPGSTYEQYF,TGTGCCAGCAGTTTACATCCGGGTTCAACCTACGAGCAGTACTTC
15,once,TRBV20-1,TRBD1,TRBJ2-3,CSAFPAGGPGDTQYF,TGCAGTGCCTTTCCGGCAGGGGGCCCTGGAGATACGCAGTATTTT
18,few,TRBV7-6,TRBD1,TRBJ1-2,CASSLGGGQGEGLAGYTF,TGTGCCAGCAGCTTAGGCGGTGGACAGGGTGAGGGCTTGGCTGGCTACACCTTC
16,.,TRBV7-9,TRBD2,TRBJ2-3,CASSLVGREPTDTQYF,TGTGCCAGCAGCTTAGTTGGGCGGGAGCCCACAGATACGCAGTATTTT
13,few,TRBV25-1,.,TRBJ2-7,CASSPKSSYEQYF,TGTGCCAGCAGCCCTAAAAGCTCCTACGAGCAGTACTTC
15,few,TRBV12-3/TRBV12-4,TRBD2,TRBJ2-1,CAVMGLAGNYNEQFF,TGTGCCGTTATGGGACTAGCGGGAAACTACAATGAGCAGTTCTTC
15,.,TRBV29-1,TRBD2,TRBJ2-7,CSVAELAGAPYEQYF,TGCAGCGTTGCGGAGCTAGCGGGAGCCCCCTACGAGCAGTACTTC
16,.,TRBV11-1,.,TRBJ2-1,CASSLLSGGPGNEQFF,TGTGCCAGCAGCTTACTCTCGGGTGGGCCGGGGAATGAGCAGTTCTTC
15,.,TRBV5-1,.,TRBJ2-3,CASSVGRWSTDTQYF,TGCGCCAGCAGCGTGGGACGATGGAGCACAGATACGCAGTATTTT
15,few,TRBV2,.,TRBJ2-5,CASSLSRLVLETQYF,TGTGCCAGCAGTCTCTCACGACTAGTCCTAGAGACCCAGTACTTC
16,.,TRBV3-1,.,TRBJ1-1,CASSQDLQLQGTEAFF,TGTGCCAGCAGCCAAGATCTACAGCTGCAGGGCACTGAAGCTTTCTTT
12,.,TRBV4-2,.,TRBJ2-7,CASSQAGFEQYF,TGTGCCAGCAGCCAAGCAGGCTTCGAGCAGTACTTC
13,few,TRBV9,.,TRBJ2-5,CASSPQASGTQYF,TGTGCCAGCAGCCCCCAGGCTTCGGGGACCCAGTACTTC
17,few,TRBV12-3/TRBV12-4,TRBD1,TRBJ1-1,CASSLRSGQGANTEAFF,TGTGCCAGCAGTCTGCGGTCGGGGCAGGGGGCAAACACTGAAGCTTTCTTT
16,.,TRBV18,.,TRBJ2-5,CASSREVGTAGETQYF,TGTGCCAGCTCCCGAGAGGTTGGGACCGCCGGGGAGACCCAGTACTTC
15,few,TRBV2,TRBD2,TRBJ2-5,CASAAQGLAGETQYF,TGTGCCAGCGCCGCCCAAGGACTAGCGGGAGAGACCCAGTACTTC
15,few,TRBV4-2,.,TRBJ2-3,CASSQDFGATDTQYF,TGTGCCAGCAGCCAAGATTTTGGAGCGACAGATACGCAGTATTTT
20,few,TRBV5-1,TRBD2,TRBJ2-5,CASSLDPPGRAGGVQETQYF,TGCGCCAGCAGCTTGGACCCTCCGGGACGAGCGGGAGGGGTACAAGAGACCCAGTACTTC
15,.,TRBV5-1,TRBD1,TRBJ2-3,CASSVDRGRTDTQYF,TGCGCCAGCAGCGTGGACAGGGGGCGCACAGATACGCAGTATTTT
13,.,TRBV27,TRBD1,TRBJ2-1,CAGRFTGVHEQFF,TGTGCCGGCAGGTTCACAGGGGTCCATGAGCAGTTCTTC
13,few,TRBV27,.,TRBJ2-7,CASTAGTLDEQYF,TGTGCCAGCACCGCCGGGACGTTGGACGAGCAGTACTTC
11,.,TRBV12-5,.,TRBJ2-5,CASGTDTTQYF,TGTGCTAGTGGCACGGACACGACCCAGTACTTC
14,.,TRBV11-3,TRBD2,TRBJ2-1,CASSRPGLAGEQFF,TGTGCCAGCAGCCGACCGGGACTAGCGGGCGAGCAGTTCTTC
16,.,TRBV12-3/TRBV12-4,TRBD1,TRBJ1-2,CASSPTSGQGARGYTF,TGTGCCAGCAGTCCTACCTCGGGACAGGGGGCGAGAGGCTACACCTTC
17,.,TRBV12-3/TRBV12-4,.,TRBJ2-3,CASSSLGFRGRPDTQYF,TGTGCCAGCAGCTCCCTTGGGTTTCGGGGGCGCCCAGATACGCAGTATTTT
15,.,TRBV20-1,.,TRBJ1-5,CSAKPRVLSNQPQHF,TGCAGTGCTAAACCGAGGGTATTGAGCAATCAGCCCCAGCATTTT